This record looks at one TCR beta chain sequence and its context. The data were produced by immunoSEQ multiplex PCR, yet TCRdb's version contains in-frame clones alone and is incomplete. Among about 2.5 million clones listed, just under 95% were seen once. This sample stems from a study of shared clonotypes between healthy human individuals. Germline V CDR1 and CDR2: MGHDK, SYGVNS. The CDR3 runs 17 residues. V was shortened by 2 bases and J by 2 bases, with 18 bases between the two germline ends. Sequenced sample: naive CD4+ T cells from PBMCs. Subset denoted: CD45RA+ positively selected. The chain joins TRBV25-1 to TRBJ1-2; perhaps TRBD1 as D (5 bases). The sequence was obtained from a man aged 18 to 35 in good health. Some clones in this sample may be carry-over from other donors' samples. CDR3 nucleotide sequence: TGTGCCAGCAGTGAACTAGGGTCTGAGGGGCGGAACTATGGCTACACCTTC. As protein: CASSELGSEGRNYGYTF.